This is a list of T cell receptor beta chains from one sample in a study of CD4+ T cells in melanoma. Repertoires were generated with immunoSEQ multiplex PCR, while TCRdb's copy carries only in-frame clones and drops some. The table lists about 6,600 clones, 69% of them singletons. Material for sequencing was cells from a culture (not recorded whether cultured in vitro). Receptor source: a human donor with melanoma. CDR3s include the opening cysteine and the closing phenylalanine or tryptophan. Each record gives: CDR3 protein, CDR3 DNA, clone size, D gene, V gene, J gene. D genes are given only for firm matches. A row's size may be missing; if present it is once, few, many or a size class.

CASSHRDDNEQFF	TGCGCCAGCAGCCACCGGGACGACAATGAGCAGTTCTTC	.	.	TRBV4-1	TRBJ2-1
CASSVSGTGFNEQFF	TGTGCCAGCTCGGTGAGTGGGACAGGGTTCAATGAGCAGTTCTTC	medium-sized	TRBD1	TRBV18	TRBJ2-1
CASSLRAGNTEAFF	TGCGCCAGCAGCTTGAGGGCTGGGAACACTGAAGCTTTCTTT	.	.	TRBV5-1	TRBJ1-1
CASSLAKNEQFF	TGTGCCAGCAGCTTAGCAAAAAATGAGCAGTTCTTC	few	.	TRBV7-2	TRBJ2-1
CASSYGGKNEQFF	TGTGCCAGCAGTTACGGGGGTAAGAATGAGCAGTTCTTC	.	.	TRBV6-5	TRBJ2-1
CASSGDYTQYF	TGTGCCAGCAGCGGGGACTATACGCAGTATTTT	.	.	TRBV5-6	TRBJ2-3
CASRAHPDRAQGLNTEAFF	TGTGCCAGCAGAGCCCACCCTGACAGGGCTCAGGGATTGAACACTGAAGCTTTCTTT	few	TRBD1	TRBV28	TRBJ1-1
CASSEPPLGASGASSYNEQFF	TGCGCCAGCAGTGAGCCGCCGTTAGGGGCTAGCGGGGCAAGCTCCTACAATGAGCAGTTCTTC	.	TRBD2	TRBV10-1	TRBJ2-1
CASSRSGFYGYTF	TGTGCCAGCAGCCGTAGTGGGTTCTATGGCTACACCTTC	.	.	TRBV5-8	TRBJ1-2
CASSFGNTEAFF	TGTGCCAGCAGCTTTGGGAACACTGAAGCTTTCTTT	medium-sized	.	TRBV7-8	TRBJ1-1
CASTRLAGGNTGELFF	TGTGCCAGCACAAGACTAGCGGGGGGGAACACCGGGGAGCTGTTTTTT	.	TRBD2	TRBV6-6	TRBJ2-2
CASSQGAGADTQYF	TGTGCCAGCAGCCAAGGGGCCGGGGCAGATACGCAGTATTTT	few	.	TRBV3-1/TRBV3-2	TRBJ2-3
CASSVSGTVTINYGYTF	TGCGCCAGCAGCGTGTCCGGGACAGTGACCATAAACTATGGCTACACCTTC	once	TRBD1	TRBV5-1	TRBJ1-2
CASSMAATYNEQFF	TGTGCCAGTAGTATGGCAGCGACCTACAATGAGCAGTTCTTC	.	.	TRBV19	TRBJ2-1
CAWRRTLNTEAFF	TGTGCCTGGAGAAGGACCCTGAACACTGAAGCTTTCTTT	.	.	TRBV30	TRBJ1-1
CASSRDRGRTEAFF	TGTGCCAGCAGCCGGGACAGGGGGCGAACTGAAGCTTTCTTT	.	TRBD1	TRBV7-9	TRBJ1-1
CASSSGSLGSYNEQFF	TGTGCCAGCAGTTCCGGATCTCTTGGGTCCTACAATGAGCAGTTCTTC	.	.	TRBV7-2	TRBJ2-1
CASSFPAGELFF	TGTGCCAGCAGCTTCCCGGCCGGGGAGCTGTTTTTT	.	.	TRBV7-3	TRBJ2-2
CASSPGVYYEQYF	TGTGCCAGCAGTCCGGGTGTCTACTACGAGCAGTACTTC	.	.	TRBV27	TRBJ2-7
CTSSKRYRDQETQYF	TGCACCAGCAGCAAGCGCTACAGGGACCAAGAGACCCAGTACTTC	.	.	TRBV1	TRBJ2-5
CASSPFGTGSTDTQYF	TGTGCCAGCAGTCCGTTCGGGACAGGGAGCACAGATACGCAGTATTTT	.	TRBD1	TRBV6-4	TRBJ2-3
CASSVGSGGAGSNSPLHF	TGTGCCAGCAGCGTCGGTTCGGGGGGCGCCGGGAGTAATTCACCCCTCCACTTT	.	.	TRBV9	TRBJ1-6
CASSLSPRTDTQYF	TGTGCCAGCAGCCTCTCGCCCCGCACAGATACGCAGTATTTT	.	.	TRBV3-1/TRBV3-2	TRBJ2-3
CASSWGQGGVNSGNTIYF	TGTGCCAGCAGCTGGGGACAGGGTGGGGTTAACTCTGGAAACACCATATATTTT	.	TRBD1	TRBV7-2	TRBJ1-3
CASSYSYALEQFF	TGTGCCAGCAGTTACTCCTACGCTTTGGAGCAGTTCTTC	.	.	TRBV6-6	TRBJ2-1
CASSLVAAFTGELFF	TGTGCCAGCAGCTTAGTGGCAGCTTTCACCGGGGAGCTGTTTTTT	once	.	TRBV7-9	TRBJ2-2
CASTDNTDTQYF	TGTGCCAGCACAGACAACACAGATACGCAGTATTTT	.	.	TRBV19	TRBJ2-3
CATSDAAGGGYNEQFF	TGTGCCACCAGTGATGCGGCGGGGGGTGGGTACAATGAGCAGTTCTTC	once	TRBD2	TRBV24-1	TRBJ2-1
CASSFPGYEQYF	TGTGCCAGCAGCTTCCCCGGCTACGAGCAGTACTTC	medium-sized	.	TRBV5-8	TRBJ2-7
CATRKNMNTEAFF	TGTGCCACCAGGAAGAACATGAACACTGAAGCTTTCTTT	.	.	TRBV6-5	TRBJ1-1
CASSLGGGRLYNEQFF	TGTGCCAGCAGCTTGGGCGGGGGACGACTCTACAATGAGCAGTTCTTC	.	TRBD2	TRBV14	TRBJ2-1
CSVAQAREAFF	TGCAGCGTTGCACAGGCTAGGGAAGCTTTCTTT	.	.	TRBV29-1	TRBJ1-1
CASSPPLRGGDTQYF	TGTGCCAGCTCACCACCTTTGCGGGGAGGAGATACGCAGTATTTT	.	.	TRBV18	TRBJ2-3
CASSLAQGGNYGYTF	TGTGCCAGCAGCTTAGCCCAGGGAGGTAACTATGGCTACACCTTC	medium-sized	.	TRBV7-9	TRBJ1-2
CASSQDGDTSDERRNTIYF	TGCGCCAGCAGCCAAGATGGGGATACCTCTGACGAAAGAAGAAACACCATATATTTT	.	.	TRBV4-1	TRBJ1-3
CASSLAWGQGGEAFF	TGTGCCAGCAGCTTAGCGTGGGGCCAGGGGGGTGAAGCTTTCTTT	.	TRBD1	TRBV7-8	TRBJ1-1
CASADSGQVAQYF	TGTGCCAGCGCGGACAGCGGACAGGTGGCCCAGTACTTC	.	TRBD1	TRBV5-5	TRBJ2-5
CASSLDVTVYGYTF	TGTGCCAGCAGCTTAGATGTCACCGTATATGGCTACACCTTC	.	.	TRBV7-2	TRBJ1-2
CSAHGGYEQYF	TGCAGTGCTCATGGGGGCTACGAGCAGTACTTC	.	.	TRBV20-1	TRBJ2-7
CATSREYPAAASYNEQFF	TGTGCCACCAGCAGAGAGTACCCCGCCGCAGCATCCTACAATGAGCAGTTCTTC	.	.	TRBV15	TRBJ2-1
CARGPHGLYEQYF	TGTGCCAGGGGCCCTCACGGCCTCTACGAGCAGTACTTC	.	.	TRBV6-4	TRBJ2-7
CASSESTRGRETQYF	TGCGCCAGCAGTGAGTCTACGAGGGGGAGAGAGACCCAGTACTTC	once	.	TRBV10-2	TRBJ2-5
CASSPTTSGYQETQYF	TGTGCCAGCTCACCCACGACTAGCGGGTATCAAGAGACCCAGTACTTC	few	TRBD2	TRBV18	TRBJ2-5
CASSWGAGELFF	TGTGCCAGTAGTTGGGGGGCCGGGGAGCTGTTTTTT	.	.	TRBV19	TRBJ2-2
CASSLAVSYEQYF	TGTGCCAGCAGCTTAGCGGTCTCCTACGAGCAGTACTTC	.	.	TRBV7-2	TRBJ2-7
CASSYSFGGGQPQHF	TGTGCCAGCAGTTACTCGTTTGGGGGGGGTCAGCCCCAGCATTTT	.	.	TRBV6-2/TRBV6-3	TRBJ1-5
CASSYKGADTEAFF	TGTGCCAGCAGTTACAAGGGGGCTGACACTGAAGCTTTCTTT	.	TRBD1	TRBV6-5	TRBJ1-1
CASSLVQRGTEAFF	TGTGCCAGCAGCTTGGTCCAGCGAGGAACTGAAGCTTTCTTT	medium-sized	.	TRBV5-5	TRBJ1-1
CASSSGTGAIFEAFF	TGTGCCAGCAGCTCGGGGACAGGGGCGATATTTGAAGCTTTCTTT	.	TRBD1	TRBV9	TRBJ1-1
CASSFRQGYEQFF	TGTGCCAGCAGCTTTCGACAGGGCTATGAGCAGTTCTTC	few	TRBD1	TRBV11-3	TRBJ2-1
CASRDRGYPYEQYF	TGTGCCAGCCGCGACAGGGGGTACCCCTACGAGCAGTACTTC	.	TRBD1	TRBV25-1	TRBJ2-7
CSVLGPSGYTF	TGCAGCGTTCTTGGCCCCTCTGGCTACACCTTC	.	.	TRBV29-1	TRBJ1-2
CASSKRSTTEAFF	TGCGCCAGCAGTAAAAGGAGTACCACTGAAGCTTTCTTT	.	.	TRBV4-1	TRBJ1-1
CSAEDRADGYTF	TGCAGCGCCGAGGACAGGGCAGATGGCTACACCTTC	.	TRBD1	TRBV29-1	TRBJ1-2
CASSQDLRQGSGNTIYF	TGTGCCAGCAGCCAAGACCTTAGACAGGGCTCTGGAAACACCATATATTTT	.	TRBD1	TRBV3-1/TRBV3-2	TRBJ1-3